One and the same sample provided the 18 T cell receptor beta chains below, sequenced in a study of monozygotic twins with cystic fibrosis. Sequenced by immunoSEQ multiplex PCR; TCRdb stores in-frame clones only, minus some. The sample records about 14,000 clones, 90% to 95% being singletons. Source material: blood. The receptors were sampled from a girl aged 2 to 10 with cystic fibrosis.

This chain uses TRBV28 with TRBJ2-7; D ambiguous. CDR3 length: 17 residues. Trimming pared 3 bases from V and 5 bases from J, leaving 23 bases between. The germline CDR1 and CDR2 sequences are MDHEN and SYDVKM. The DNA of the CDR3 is TGTGCCAGCAGTTTTGTAGCAGACCCGCTGGAAGGCCACGAGCAGTACTTC. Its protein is CASSFVADPLEGHEQYF.

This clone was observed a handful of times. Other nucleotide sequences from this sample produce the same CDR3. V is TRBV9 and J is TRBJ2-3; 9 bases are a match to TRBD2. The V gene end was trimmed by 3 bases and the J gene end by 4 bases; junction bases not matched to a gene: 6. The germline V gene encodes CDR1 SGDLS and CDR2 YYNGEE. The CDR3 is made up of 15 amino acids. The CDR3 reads CASSGSGRGADTQYF. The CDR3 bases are TGTGCCAGCAGCGGTAGCGGGAGAGGAGCAGATACGCAGTATTTT.

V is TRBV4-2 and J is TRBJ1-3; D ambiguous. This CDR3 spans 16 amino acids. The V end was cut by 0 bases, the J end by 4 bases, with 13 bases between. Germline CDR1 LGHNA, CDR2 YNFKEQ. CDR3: CASSQDLGNGGNTIYF. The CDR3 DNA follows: TGTGCCAGCAGCCAAGATTTGGGGAATGGGGGAAACACCATATATTTT.

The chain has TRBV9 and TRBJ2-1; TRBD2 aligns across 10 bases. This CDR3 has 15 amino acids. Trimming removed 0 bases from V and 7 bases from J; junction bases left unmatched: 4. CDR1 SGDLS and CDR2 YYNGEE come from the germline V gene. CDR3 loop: CASSVASGSRNEQFF. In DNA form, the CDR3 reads TGTGCCAGCAGCGTAGCTAGCGGGAGTAGAAATGAGCAGTTCTTC.

CDR3: CASSLGRSPAPDGYTF. The CDR3 DNA sequence: TGTGCCAGCAGCTTAGGAAGGAGTCCGGCGCCCGATGGCTACACCTTC. J is TRBJ1-2 and V is TRBV7-6; D remains ambiguous. CDR3 length: 16 residues. Germline V gene sequence: CDR1 SGHVS, CDR2 FNYEAQ. The ends were cut back, 1 base at V and 6 bases at J, with 18 bases in the middle.

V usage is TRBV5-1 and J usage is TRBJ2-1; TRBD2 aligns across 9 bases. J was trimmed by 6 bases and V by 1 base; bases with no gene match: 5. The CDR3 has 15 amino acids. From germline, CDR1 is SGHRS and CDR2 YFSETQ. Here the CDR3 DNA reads TGCGCCAGCAGCTTGCTAGCGGGAATTATCAATGAGCAGTTCTTC. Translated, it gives CASSLLAGIINEQFF.

The CDR3 sequence: CASSVGLTGHEQYF. In nucleotides, the CDR3 is TGTGCCAGCAGCGTAGGACTGACGGGACACGAGCAGTACTTC. This chain joins TRBV9 and TRBJ2-7, with D perhaps given as TRBD1 or TRBD2 (5 bases each). V lost 0 bases and J 5 bases, leaving 12 bases between the germline ends. In germline, CDR1 is SGDLS, CDR2 YYNGEE. This CDR3 has 14 amino acids. Complete variable domain (other parts from reference TRBV9 and TRBJ2-7): DSGVTQTPKHLITATGQRVTLRCSPRSGDLSVYWYQQSLDQGLQFLIQYYNGEERAKGNILERFSAQQFPDLHSELNLSSLELGDSALYFCASSVGLTGHEQYFGPGTRLTVT.

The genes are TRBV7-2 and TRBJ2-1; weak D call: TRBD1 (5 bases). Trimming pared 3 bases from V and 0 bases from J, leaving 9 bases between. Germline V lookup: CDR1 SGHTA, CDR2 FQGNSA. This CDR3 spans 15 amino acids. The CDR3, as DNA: TGTGCCAGCAGCTTGAGACAGAGCTCCTACAATGAGCAGTTCTTC. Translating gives CASSLRQSSYNEQFF.

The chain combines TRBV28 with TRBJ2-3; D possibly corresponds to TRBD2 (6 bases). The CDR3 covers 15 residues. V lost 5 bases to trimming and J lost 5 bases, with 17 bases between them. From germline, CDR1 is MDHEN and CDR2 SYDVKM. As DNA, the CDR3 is TGTGCCAGCAGTCCTCCGGGACTTAAGAAAGATACGCAGTATTTT. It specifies CASSPPGLKKDTQYF.

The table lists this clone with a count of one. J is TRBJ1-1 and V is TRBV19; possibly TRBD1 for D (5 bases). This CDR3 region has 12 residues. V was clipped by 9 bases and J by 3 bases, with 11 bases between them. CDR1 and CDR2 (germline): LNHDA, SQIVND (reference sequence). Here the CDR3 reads CASKGPYTEAFF. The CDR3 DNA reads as TGTGCCAGCAAGGGGCCGTACACTGAAGCTTTCTTT.

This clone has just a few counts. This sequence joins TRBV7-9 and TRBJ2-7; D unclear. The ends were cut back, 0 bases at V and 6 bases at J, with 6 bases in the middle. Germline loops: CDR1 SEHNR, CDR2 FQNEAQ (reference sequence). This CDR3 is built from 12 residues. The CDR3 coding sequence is TGTGCCAGCAGCTTAGCGCGGCTCGAGCAGTACTTC. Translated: CASSLARLEQYF.

CDR3 DNA: TGTGCCAGCAGCCGCCCTGGGGATTTTCAGTACTTC. Its translation: CASSRPGDFQYF. The rearrangement uses TRBV21-1 and TRBJ2-4. TRBV21-1 is a listed pseudogene. The CDR3 loop spans 12 amino acids.

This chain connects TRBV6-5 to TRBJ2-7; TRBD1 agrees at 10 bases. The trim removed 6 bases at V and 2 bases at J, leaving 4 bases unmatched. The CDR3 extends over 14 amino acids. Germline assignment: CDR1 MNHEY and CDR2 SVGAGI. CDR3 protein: CASRQTGGPYEQYF. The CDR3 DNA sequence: TGTGCCAGCAGGCAGACAGGGGGCCCCTACGAGCAGTACTTC.

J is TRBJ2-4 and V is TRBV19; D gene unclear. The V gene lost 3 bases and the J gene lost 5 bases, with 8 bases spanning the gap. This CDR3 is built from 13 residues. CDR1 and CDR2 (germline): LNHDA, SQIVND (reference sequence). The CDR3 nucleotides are TGTGCCAGTAGTATGGTTGGGCAAAACATTCAGTACTTC. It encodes CASSMVGQNIQYF.

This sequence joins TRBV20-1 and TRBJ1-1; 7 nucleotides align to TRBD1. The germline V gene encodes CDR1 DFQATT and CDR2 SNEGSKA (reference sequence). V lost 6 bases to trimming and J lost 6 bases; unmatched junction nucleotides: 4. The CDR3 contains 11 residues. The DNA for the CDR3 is TGCAGTGCCACCGGGACAGCTGAAGCTTTCTTT. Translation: CSATGTAEAFF.

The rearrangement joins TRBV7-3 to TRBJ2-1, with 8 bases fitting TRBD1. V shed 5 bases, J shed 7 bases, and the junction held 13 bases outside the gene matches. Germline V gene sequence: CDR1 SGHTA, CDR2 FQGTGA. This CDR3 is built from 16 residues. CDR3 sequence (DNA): TGTGCCAGCAGCCTGAGAGTCGGGACAGGCATTAATGAGCAGTTCTTC. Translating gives CASSLRVGTGINEQFF.

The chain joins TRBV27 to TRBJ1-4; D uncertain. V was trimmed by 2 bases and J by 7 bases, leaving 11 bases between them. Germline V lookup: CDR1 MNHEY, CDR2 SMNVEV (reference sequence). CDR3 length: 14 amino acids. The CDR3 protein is CASSLRGFGEKLFF. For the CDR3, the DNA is TGTGCCAGCAGTTTAAGAGGCTTTGGTGAAAAACTGTTTTTT.

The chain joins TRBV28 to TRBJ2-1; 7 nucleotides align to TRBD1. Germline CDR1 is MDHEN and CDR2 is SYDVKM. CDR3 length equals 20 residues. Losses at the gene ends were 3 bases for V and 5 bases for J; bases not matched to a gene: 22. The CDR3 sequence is CASSFGFRVWGTEIDNEQFF. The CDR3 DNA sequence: TGTGCCAGCAGTTTTGGGTTCCGGGTTTGGGGGACAGAGATCGACAATGAGCAGTTCTTC.